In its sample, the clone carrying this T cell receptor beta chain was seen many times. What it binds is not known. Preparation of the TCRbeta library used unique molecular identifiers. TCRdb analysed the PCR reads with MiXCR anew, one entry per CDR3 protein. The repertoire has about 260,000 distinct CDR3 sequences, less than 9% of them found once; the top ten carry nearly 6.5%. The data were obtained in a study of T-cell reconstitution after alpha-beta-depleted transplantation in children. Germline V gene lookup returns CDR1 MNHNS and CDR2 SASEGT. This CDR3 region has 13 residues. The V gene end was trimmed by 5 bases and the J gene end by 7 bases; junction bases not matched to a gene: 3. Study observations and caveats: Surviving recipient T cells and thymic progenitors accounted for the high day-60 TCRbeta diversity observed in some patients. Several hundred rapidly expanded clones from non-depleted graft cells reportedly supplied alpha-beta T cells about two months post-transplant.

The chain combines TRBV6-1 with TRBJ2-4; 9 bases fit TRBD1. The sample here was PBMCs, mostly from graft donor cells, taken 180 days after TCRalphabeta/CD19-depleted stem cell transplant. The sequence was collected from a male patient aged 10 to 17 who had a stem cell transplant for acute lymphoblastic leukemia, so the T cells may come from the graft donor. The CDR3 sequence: CASSTGGENIQYF. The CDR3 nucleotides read TGTGCCAGCAGTACAGGGGGCGAGAACATTCAGTACTTC.